A selection of T cell receptor beta chains follows, all from one sample in a study of T cell responses to AZD1222 COVID-19 vaccine. This table comes from immunoSEQ multiplex PCR, and its TCRdb copy is limited to in-frame clones, with some not included. The sample carries 120,000 or so clones, around 93% recorded once. The sequencing here drew on peripheral blood, taken 28 days after the second AZD1222 dose. Source of these receptors: an adult who received the AZD1222 COVID-19 vaccine. Each CDR3 is given with its conserved first and last residue. D genes are given only for firm matches. Part of the rows lack a size; the others show once, few, many or a class for expanded clones.

clone_size d_call j_call v_call cdr3_aa cdr3_nt
. . TRBJ2-3 TRBV4-1 CASSQAAEGTSTDTQYF TGCGCCAGCAGCCAAGCTGCAGAGGGAACCAGCACAGATACGCAGTATTTT
. . TRBJ1-1 TRBV4-1 CASSQTAIGTEAFF TGCGCCAGCAGCCAGACAGCAATCGGCACTGAAGCTTTCTTT
. . TRBJ1-1 TRBV7-9 CASSLARTWAEAFF TGTGCCAGCAGCTTAGCGAGGACGTGGGCTGAAGCTTTCTTT
. . TRBJ1-1 TRBV10-2 CASSAMTYVGTEAFF TGCGCCAGCAGTGCTATGACCTATGTAGGGACTGAAGCTTTCTTT
. . TRBJ1-1 TRBV29-1 CSVGGLMNTEAFF TGCAGCGTGGGGGGACTTATGAACACTGAAGCTTTCTTT
once . TRBJ2-5 TRBV6-5 CASSYSRASGQETQYF TGTGCCAGCAGTTACTCGAGGGCGAGTGGGCAAGAGACCCAGTACTTC
. . TRBJ1-1 TRBV5-1 CASSYQGNMNTEAFF TGCGCCAGCAGCTACCAGGGGAACATGAACACTGAAGCTTTCTTT
. . TRBJ1-1 TRBV6-1 CASSELGKVNTEAFF TGTGCCAGCAGTGAATTGGGTAAGGTGAACACTGAAGCTTTCTTT
. . TRBJ1-4 TRBV27 CASSQLLDGVSEKLFF TGTGCCAGCAGCCAACTACTGGACGGAGTTAGCGAAAAACTGTTTTTT
. TRBD2 TRBJ2-7 TRBV5-1 CASLPVGGSYEQYF TGCGCCAGCCTCCCCGTGGGAGGGTCCTACGAGCAGTACTTC
. TRBD2 TRBJ2-7 TRBV4-1 CASSQVLRERSYEQYF TGCGCCAGCAGCCAAGTCCTGCGGGAGCGCTCCTACGAGCAGTACTTC
. TRBD1 TRBJ1-1 TRBV18 CASSPQSESVQGGFF TGTGCCAGCTCACCACAGTCCGAATCCGTACAGGGGGGGTTCTTT
. TRBD2 TRBJ2-7 TRBV19 CASSIIAGGDYEQYF TGTGCCAGTAGTATTATAGCGGGAGGTGACTACGAGCAGTACTTC
. . TRBJ1-2 TRBV19 CASSFNQDKGNYGYTF TGTGCCAGTAGTTTCAACCAGGACAAGGGAAACTATGGCTACACCTTC
. . TRBJ2-1 TRBV6-5 CASSSPPEYNEQFF TGTGCCAGCAGTTCCCCGCCGGAGTACAATGAGCAGTTCTTC
. . TRBJ1-2 TRBV5-4 CASSSDGGYGYTF TGTGCCAGCAGTTCCGACGGGGGCTATGGCTACACCTTC
. TRBD1 TRBJ1-1 TRBV29-1 CSVDRATEAFF TGCAGCGTAGACAGGGCCACTGAAGCTTTCTTT
few TRBD1 TRBJ2-3 TRBV15 CATSPHLTGALETDTQYF TGTGCCACCAGCCCACATTTGACAGGGGCCCTCGAGACAGATACGCAGTATTTT